Sequencing of this T cell receptor beta chain was carried out in a study of CD8+ T cells in alopecia areata. About the research overall: Treated patients were scored for severity by percent of scalp affected. Study conclusions and caveats: Many of the expanded lesional clones endured in scalp and blood while on tofacitinib. Clonality in the scalp and expanded CD8+ clones ranked among the top 100 were significantly decreased by tofacitinib.

This sample's treatment: oral pan-JAK inhibitor, 5-10 mg twice daily. In this sample, this clone turned up a few times. What it binds is unknown. RNA, once extracted, was reverse transcribed into cDNA for use as the sequencing template. Generated by immunoSEQ multiplex PCR, the TCRdb table keeps only in-frame clones and is missing some. The data show some 240,000 clones, roughly 56% seen once. Germline CDR1 is LNHDA and CDR2 is SQIVND (reference sequence). The CDR3 spans 14 residues. Between the trimmed V and J ends, which lost 7 bases and 10 bases, there was a span of 20 bases. The sample was CD4+ T cells sorted from blood, taken at week 4, from a patient treated with tofacitinib. This rearrangement joins TRBV19 to TRBJ2-1, with TRBD1 as a possible D gene (5 bases). This clonotype was sampled from a human donor with alopecia areata. The CDR3 DNA follows: TGTGCCAGTACCCTCAGGTACGCCTCAGGGGAGCAGTTCTTC. This gives the protein CASTLRYASGEQFF.